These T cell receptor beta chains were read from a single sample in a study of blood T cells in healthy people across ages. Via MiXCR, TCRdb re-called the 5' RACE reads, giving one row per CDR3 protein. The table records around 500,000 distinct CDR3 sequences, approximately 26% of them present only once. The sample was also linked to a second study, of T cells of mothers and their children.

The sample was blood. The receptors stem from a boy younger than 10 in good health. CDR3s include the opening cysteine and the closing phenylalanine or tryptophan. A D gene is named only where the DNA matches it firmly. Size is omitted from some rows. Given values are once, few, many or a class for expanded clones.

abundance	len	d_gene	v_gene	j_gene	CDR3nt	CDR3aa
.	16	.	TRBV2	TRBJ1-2	TGTGCCAGCAGTGAAGCGGTCAGGGGCCCAATCTATGGCTACACCTTC	CASSEAVRGPIYGYTF
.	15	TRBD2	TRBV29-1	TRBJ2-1	TGCAGCGTTGACGGACTAGCGGGAAACCACAATGAGCAGTTCTTC	CSVDGLAGNHNEQFF
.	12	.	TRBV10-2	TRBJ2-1	TGCGCCAGCAGTGAGTCGCACAATGAGCAGTTCTTC	CASSESHNEQFF
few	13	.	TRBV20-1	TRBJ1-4	TGCAGTGCTCAACACGCAACTAATGAAAAACTGTTTTTT	CSAQHATNEKLFF
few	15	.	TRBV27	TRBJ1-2	TGTGCCAGCATTTGGGGAGGCACGGAGGAGAATGGCTACACCTTC	CASIWGGTEENGYTF
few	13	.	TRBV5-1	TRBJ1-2	TGCGCCAGCAGCTTGGGTCCTGGAGATGGCTACACCTTC	CASSLGPGDGYTF
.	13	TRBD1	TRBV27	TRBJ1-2	TGTGCCACCTGGGACAGAACATTCTATGGCTACACCTTC	CATWDRTFYGYTF
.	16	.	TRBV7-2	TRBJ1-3	TGTGCCAGCAGCTTCGCCCAGGCCAACTCTGGAAACACCATATATTTT	CASSFAQANSGNTIYF
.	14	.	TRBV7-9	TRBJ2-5	TGTGCCAGCAGCCCCTTGGGGGGTGCCGAGACCCAGTACTTC	CASSPLGGAETQYF
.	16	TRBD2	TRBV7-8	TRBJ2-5	TGTGCCAGCAGCCTAGCGGGGGGGCTCACCAGAGAGACCCAGTACTTC	CASSLAGGLTRETQYF
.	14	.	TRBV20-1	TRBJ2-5	TGCAGTGCTAGCGCTGGCGACAGCCAAGAGACCCAGTACTTC	CSASAGDSQETQYF
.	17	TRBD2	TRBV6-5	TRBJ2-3	TGTGCCAGCAGTTACCAGGCCGGCGGGGGGGCGGGGGATACGCAGTATTTT	CASSYQAGGGAGDTQYF
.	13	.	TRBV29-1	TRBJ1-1	TGCAGCGTAATGAGGGGAGGGAACACTGAAGCTTTCTTT	CSVMRGGNTEAFF
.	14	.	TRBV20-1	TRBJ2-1	TGCAGTGCAATGACCACGAGCTCCTACAATGAGCAGTTCTTC	CSAMTTSSYNEQFF
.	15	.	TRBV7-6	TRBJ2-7	TGTGCCAGCAGCTTAGAGCCGGTAGTTCCCTACGAGCAGTACTTC	CASSLEPVVPYEQYF
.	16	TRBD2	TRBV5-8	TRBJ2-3	TGTGCCAGCAGCACTTGGACTAGCGGGGAGACAGATACGCAGTATTTT	CASSTWTSGETDTQYF
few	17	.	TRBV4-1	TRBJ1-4	TGCGCCAGCAGCCAGCAGGGCCTCTCTGCAACTAATGAAAAACTGTTTTTT	CASSQQGLSATNEKLFF
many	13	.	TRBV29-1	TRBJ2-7	TGCAGCGTTGGTTTGGCGGGCCCCTACGAGCAGTACTTC	CSVGLAGPYEQYF
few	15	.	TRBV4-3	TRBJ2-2	TGCGCCAGCAGCCAAGGGACCCCCTCGGCCGGGGAGCTGTTTTTT	CASSQGTPSAGELFF
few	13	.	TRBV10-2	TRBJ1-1	TGCGCCAGCGCCAACGTACGAAGCACTGAAGCTTTCTTT	CASANVRSTEAFF
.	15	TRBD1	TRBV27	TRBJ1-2	TGTGCCAGCAGTTACGGAGAGGGGGCGCGAAGTGGCTACACCTTC	CASSYGEGARSGYTF
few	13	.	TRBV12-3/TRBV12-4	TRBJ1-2	TGTGCCAGCAGTTTGTACAGGAACTATGGCTACACCTTC	CASSLYRNYGYTF
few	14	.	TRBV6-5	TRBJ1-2	TGTGCCAGCAGGAGGCAGGGCCTCAGCTATGGCTACACCTTC	CASRRQGLSYGYTF
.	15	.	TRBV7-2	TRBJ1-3	TGTGCCAGCAGCTTTCGCGAGAGCTCTGGAAACACCATATATTTT	CASSFRESSGNTIYF
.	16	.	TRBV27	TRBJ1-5	TGTGCCAGCACTTCACGCGGCGCAGGGAGCAATCAGCCCCAGCATTTT	CASTSRGAGSNQPQHF
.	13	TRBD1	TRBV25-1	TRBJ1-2	TGTGCCAGCAGCGACAGGGCAGCCTATGGCTACACCTTC	CASSDRAAYGYTF
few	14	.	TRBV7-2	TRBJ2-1	TGTGCCAGCAGCCCCCGGGTCTATCCCAATGAGCAGTTCTTC	CASSPRVYPNEQFF
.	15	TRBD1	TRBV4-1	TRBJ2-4	TGCGCCAGCAGCCAAGCGGACAGGGGGCTCAACATTCAGTACTTC	CASSQADRGLNIQYF
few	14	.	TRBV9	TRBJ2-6	TGTGCCAGCAGCGCAAACAGTGGGGCCAACGTCCTGACTTTC	CASSANSGANVLTF
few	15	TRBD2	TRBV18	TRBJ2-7	TGTGCCAGCTCACCGAGCCAGCGGGAGGATAGCGAGCAGTACTTC	CASSPSQREDSEQYF
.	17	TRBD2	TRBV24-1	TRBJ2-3	TGTGCCACCAGTGATTGGGGACTAGCGGGAGGGACAGATACGCAGTATTTT	CATSDWGLAGGTDTQYF
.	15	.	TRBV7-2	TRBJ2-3	TGTGCCAGCAGCCTGAACGGGAGTGGGGCAGATACGCAGTATTTT	CASSLNGSGADTQYF
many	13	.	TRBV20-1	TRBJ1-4	TGCAGTGCTAGAGGTCAGAGTTATGAAAAACTGTTTTTT	CSARGQSYEKLFF
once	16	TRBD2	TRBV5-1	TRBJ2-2	TGCGCCAGCACCTATCTAGCGGGAGGACACACCGGGGAGCTGTTTTTT	CASTYLAGGHTGELFF
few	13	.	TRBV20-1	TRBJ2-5	TGCAGTGCCACTCTAGCGTCCCAAGAGACCCAGTACTTC	CSATLASQETQYF
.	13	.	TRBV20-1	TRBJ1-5	TGCAGTGCTAGCGGGCAAAGCAATCAGCCCCAGCATTTT	CSASGQSNQPQHF
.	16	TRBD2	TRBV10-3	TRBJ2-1	TGTGCCATCAGTGAACAGACTAGCGGGGGACACAATGAGCAGTTCTTC	CAISEQTSGGHNEQFF
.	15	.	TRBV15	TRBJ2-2	TGTGCCACCAGCAGAGGGGACTCCTTGACCGGGGAGCTGTTTTTT	CATSRGDSLTGELFF
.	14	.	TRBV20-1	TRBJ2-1	TGCAGTGTCCCGACGGGGTCCTCCTACAATGAGCAGTTCTTC	CSVPTGSSYNEQFF
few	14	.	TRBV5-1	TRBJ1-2	TGCGCCAGCAGCGTGGGAAATGAGGGCTATGGCTACACCTTC	CASSVGNEGYGYTF
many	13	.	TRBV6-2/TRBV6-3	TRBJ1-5	TGTGCCAGCAGTCCGGGTGGCAATCAGCCCCAGCATTTT	CASSPGGNQPQHF
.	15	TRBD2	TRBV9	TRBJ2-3	TGTGCCAGCAGCGTAAGCGGGGGGTATGCAGATACGCAGTATTTT	CASSVSGGYADTQYF
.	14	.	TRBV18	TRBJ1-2	TGTGCCAGCTCACCGTACCGGGACAATGATGGCTACACCTTC	CASSPYRDNDGYTF
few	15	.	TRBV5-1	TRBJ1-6	TGCGCCAGCAGCTTGGACGGAATAGATAATTCACCCCTCCACTTT	CASSLDGIDNSPLHF
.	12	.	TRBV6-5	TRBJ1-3	TGTGCCAGCAGTCGGAATGGAAACACCATATATTTT	CASSRNGNTIYF
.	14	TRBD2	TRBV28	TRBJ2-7	TGTGCCAGCAGACGACTAGCGGGAGTCTACGAGCAGTACTTC	CASRRLAGVYEQYF
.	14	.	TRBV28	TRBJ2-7	TGTGCCACCCAGAGTGGGAGAAATGTCTACGAGCAGTACTTC	CATQSGRNVYEQYF
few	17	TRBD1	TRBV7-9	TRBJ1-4	TGTGCCAGCAGCCCTCCGGGACAGGCCCTTTATAATGAAAAACTGTTTTTT	CASSPPGQALYNEKLFF
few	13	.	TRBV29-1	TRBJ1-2	TGCAGCGTTGTAGGCAGGGAGGGCTATGGCTACACCTTC	CSVVGREGYGYTF